One T cell receptor (beta chain) is described in this entry. The protocol was immunoSEQ multiplex PCR, while the TCRdb copy is restricted to in-frame clones and leaves out a portion. The sample has around 77,000 clones, 92% seen once. The sample comes from a study of technical replicates of blood from a few donors. This CDR3 is built from 16 residues. The germline gives CDR1 MNHEY, CDR2 SMNVEV (reference sequence). Trimming left V 4 bases short and J 5 bases short, with 21 bases between. The chain links TRBV27 to TRBJ2-7; possible D gene TRBD2, 5 bases. The receptor comes from a human donor in good health. Specimen: T cells isolated from PBMCs. CDR3 loop: CASSSHPRGFLNEQYF. The CDR3 nucleotides read TGTGCCAGCAGTTCCCACCCCCGCGGGTTCCTGAACGAGCAGTACTTC.